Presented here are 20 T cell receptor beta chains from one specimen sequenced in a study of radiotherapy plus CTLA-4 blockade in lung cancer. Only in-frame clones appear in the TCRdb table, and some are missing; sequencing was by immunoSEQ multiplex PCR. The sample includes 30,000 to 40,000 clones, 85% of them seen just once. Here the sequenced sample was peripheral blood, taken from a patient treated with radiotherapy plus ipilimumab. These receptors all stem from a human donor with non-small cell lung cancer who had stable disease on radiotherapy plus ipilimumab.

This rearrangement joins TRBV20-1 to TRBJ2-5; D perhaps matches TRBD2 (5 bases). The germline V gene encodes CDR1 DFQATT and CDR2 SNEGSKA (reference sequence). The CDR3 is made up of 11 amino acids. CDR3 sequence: CRADFEETQYF. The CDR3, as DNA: TGCAGGGCGGACTTTGAAGAGACCCAGTACTTC.

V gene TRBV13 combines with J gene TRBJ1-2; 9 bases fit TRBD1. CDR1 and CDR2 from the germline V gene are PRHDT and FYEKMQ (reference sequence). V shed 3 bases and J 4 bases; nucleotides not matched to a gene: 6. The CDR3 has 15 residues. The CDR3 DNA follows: TGTGCCAGCAGCTTGGAGGGACAGGGCCTCTATGGCTACACCTTC. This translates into CASSLEGQGLYGYTF. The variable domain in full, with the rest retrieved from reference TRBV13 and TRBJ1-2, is AAGVIQSPRHLIKEKRETATLKCYPIPRHDTVYWYQQGPGQDPQFLISFYEKMQSDKGSIPDRFSAQQFSDYHSELNMSSLELGDSALYFCASSLEGQGLYGYTFGSGTRLTVV.

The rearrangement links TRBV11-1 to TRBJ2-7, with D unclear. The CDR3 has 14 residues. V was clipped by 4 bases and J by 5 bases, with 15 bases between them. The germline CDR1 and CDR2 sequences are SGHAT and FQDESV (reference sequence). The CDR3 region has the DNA TGTGCCAGCAGCTCCCGGGTCCCACCCCACGAGCAGTACTTC. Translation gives CASSSRVPPHEQYF.

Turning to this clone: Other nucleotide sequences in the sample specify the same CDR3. The CDR3 loop is CASSQGGSYEQYF. CDR3 DNA: TGCGCCAGCAGCCAGGGAGGTTCCTACGAGCAGTACTTC. This chain uses TRBV4-1 with TRBJ2-7, with TRBD2 as a possible D gene (6 bases). The CDR3 has 13 residues. V lost 3 bases and J 1 base, leaving 7 bases between the germline ends. The germline V gene has CDR1 MGHRA and CDR2 YSYEKL.

For the CDR3, the DNA is TGCGCCAGCAGCCGCGTACAGGGGGAGGCCGGGGAGCTGTTTTTT. Protein sequence: CASSRVQGEAGELFF. This chain connects TRBV5-1 to TRBJ2-2; 8 nucleotides agree with TRBD1. CDR3 length: 15 residues. Trimming cost V 4 bases and J 6 bases; bases outside gene matches: 8. CDR1 and CDR2 (germline): SGHRS, YFSETQ.

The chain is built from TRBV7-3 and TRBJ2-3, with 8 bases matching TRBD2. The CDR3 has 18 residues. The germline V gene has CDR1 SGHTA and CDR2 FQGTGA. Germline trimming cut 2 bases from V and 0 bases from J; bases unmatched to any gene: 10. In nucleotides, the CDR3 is TGTGCCAGCAGCTTACAACCTAATAGCGGGGCTAGCACAGATACGCAGTATTTT. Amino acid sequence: CASSLQPNSGASTDTQYF. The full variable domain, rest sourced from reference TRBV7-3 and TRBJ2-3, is GAGVSQTPSNKVTEKGKYVELRCDPISGHTALYWYRQSLGQGPEFLIYFQGTGAADDSGLPNDRFFAVRPEGSVSTLKIQRTERGDSAVYLCASSLQPNSGASTDTQYFGPGTRLTVL.

The CDR3 spells CASSLGLAYEQYF. The CDR3 region has the DNA TGTGCCAGCAGTTTAGGACTCGCCTACGAGCAGTACTTC. The chain joins TRBV27 to TRBJ2-7, with D tentatively TRBD2 (5 bases). This CDR3 contains 13 residues. Germline lookup yields CDR1 MNHEY and CDR2 SMNVEV (reference sequence). V was shortened by 2 bases and J by 2 bases, with 7 bases between the two germline ends.

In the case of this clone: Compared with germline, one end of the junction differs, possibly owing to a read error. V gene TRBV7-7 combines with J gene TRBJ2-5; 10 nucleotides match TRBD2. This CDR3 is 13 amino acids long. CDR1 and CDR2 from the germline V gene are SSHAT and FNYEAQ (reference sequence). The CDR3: CASSLAGGETQYF. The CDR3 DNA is TGTGCTAGCAGCTTAGCGGGGGGAGAGACCCAGTACTTC.

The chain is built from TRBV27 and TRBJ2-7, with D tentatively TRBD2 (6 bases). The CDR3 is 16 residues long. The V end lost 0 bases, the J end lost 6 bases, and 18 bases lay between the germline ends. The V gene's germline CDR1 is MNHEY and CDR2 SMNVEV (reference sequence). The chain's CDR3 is CASSLSIGPPRGEQYF. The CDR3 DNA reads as TGTGCCAGCAGTTTATCTATCGGACCGCCGCGGGGCGAGCAGTACTTC.

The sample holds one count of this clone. The CDR3 loop is CASSDPRTSGRAYTDTQYF. Here the CDR3 DNA reads TGTGCCAGCAGTGACCCCAGGACTAGCGGGAGGGCATACACAGATACGCAGTATTTT. The chain links TRBV2 to TRBJ2-3; 15 positions match TRBD2. This CDR3 comprises 19 residues. The V segment lost 3 bases and the J segment 2 bases; nucleotides outside the gene matches: 9. Germline V gene sequence: CDR1 SNHLY, CDR2 FYNNEI.

This CDR3 reads CASSETSGRAYEQYF. DNA of the CDR3: TGTGCCAGCAGCGAGACTAGCGGGAGGGCCTACGAGCAGTACTTC. This chain links TRBV21-1 with TRBJ2-7; whether TRBD2, the table's D call, matches the DNA was not checked. TRBV21-1 is reported as a pseudogene. The CDR3 has 15 amino acids.

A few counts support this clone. The CDR3 nucleotides are TGTGCCTGGAGTGCGACAGGGCGTCAGCCCCAGCATTTT. Protein sequence: CAWSATGRQPQHF. The rearrangement uses TRBV30 and TRBJ1-5, with TRBD1 identical over 7 bases. The J segment lost 6 bases and the V segment lost 1 base, leaving 3 bases of the junction unmatched. Germline CDR1 GTSNPN, CDR2 SVGIG (reference sequence). CDR3 length equals 13 residues.

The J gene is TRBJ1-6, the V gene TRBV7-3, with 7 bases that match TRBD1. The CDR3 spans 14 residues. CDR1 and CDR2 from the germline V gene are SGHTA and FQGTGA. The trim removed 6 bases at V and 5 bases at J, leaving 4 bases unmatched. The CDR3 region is CASSSGTDNSPLHF. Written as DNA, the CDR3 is TGTGCCAGCAGTTCCGGGACAGATAATTCACCCCTCCACTTT.

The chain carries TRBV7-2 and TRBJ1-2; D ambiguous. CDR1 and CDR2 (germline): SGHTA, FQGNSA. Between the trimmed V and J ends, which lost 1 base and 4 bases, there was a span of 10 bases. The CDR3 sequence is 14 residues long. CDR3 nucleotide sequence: TGTGCCAGCAGCTTAGATAACACCCTCTATGGCTACACCTTC. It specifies CASSLDNTLYGYTF.

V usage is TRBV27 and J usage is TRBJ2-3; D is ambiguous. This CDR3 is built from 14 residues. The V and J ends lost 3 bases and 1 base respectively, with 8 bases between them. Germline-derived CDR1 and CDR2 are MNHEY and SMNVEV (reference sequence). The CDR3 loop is CASSFGYGTDTQYF. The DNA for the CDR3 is TGTGCCAGCAGTTTCGGGTATGGCACAGATACGCAGTATTTT.

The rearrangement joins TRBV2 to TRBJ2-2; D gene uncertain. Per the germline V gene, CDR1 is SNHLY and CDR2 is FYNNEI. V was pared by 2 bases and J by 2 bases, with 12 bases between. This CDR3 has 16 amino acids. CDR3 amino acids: CASSERRPGNTGELFF. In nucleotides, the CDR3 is TGTGCCAGCAGTGAACGACGGCCAGGCAACACCGGGGAGCTGTTTTTT.

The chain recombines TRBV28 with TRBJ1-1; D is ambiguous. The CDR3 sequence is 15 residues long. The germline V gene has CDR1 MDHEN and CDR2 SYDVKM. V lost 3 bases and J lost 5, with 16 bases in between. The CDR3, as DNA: TGTGCCAGCAGTTTGGAGGGCGTCGGTCGGACTGAAGCTTTCTTT. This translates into CASSLEGVGRTEAFF. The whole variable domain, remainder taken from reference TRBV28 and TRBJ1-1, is DVKVTQSSRYLVKRTGEKVFLECVQDMDHENMFWYRQDPGLGLRLIYFSYDVKMKEKGDIPEGYSVSREKKERFSLILESASTNQTSMYLCASSLEGVGRTEAFFGQGTRLTVV.

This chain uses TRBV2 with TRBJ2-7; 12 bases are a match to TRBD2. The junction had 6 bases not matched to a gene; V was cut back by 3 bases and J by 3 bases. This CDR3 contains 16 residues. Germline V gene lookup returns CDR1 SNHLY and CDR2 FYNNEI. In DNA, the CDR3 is TGTGCCAGCAGTGAGGGACTAGCGGGTTTGAGCTACGAGCAGTACTTC. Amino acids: CASSEGLAGLSYEQYF.

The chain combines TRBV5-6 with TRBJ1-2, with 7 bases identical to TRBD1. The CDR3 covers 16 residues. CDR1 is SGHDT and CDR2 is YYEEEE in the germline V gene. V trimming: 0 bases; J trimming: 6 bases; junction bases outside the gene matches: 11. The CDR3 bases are TGTGCCAGCAGCTTGGGTCTAGCTGACAGGGTCCATGGCTACACCTTC. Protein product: CASSLGLADRVHGYTF.

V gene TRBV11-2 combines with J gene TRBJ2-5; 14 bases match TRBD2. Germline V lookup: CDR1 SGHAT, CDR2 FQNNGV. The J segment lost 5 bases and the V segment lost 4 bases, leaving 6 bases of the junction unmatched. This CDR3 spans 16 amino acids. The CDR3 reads CASSWGTSGRLETQYF. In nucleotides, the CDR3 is TGTGCCAGCAGCTGGGGGACTAGCGGGAGACTGGAGACCCAGTACTTC.